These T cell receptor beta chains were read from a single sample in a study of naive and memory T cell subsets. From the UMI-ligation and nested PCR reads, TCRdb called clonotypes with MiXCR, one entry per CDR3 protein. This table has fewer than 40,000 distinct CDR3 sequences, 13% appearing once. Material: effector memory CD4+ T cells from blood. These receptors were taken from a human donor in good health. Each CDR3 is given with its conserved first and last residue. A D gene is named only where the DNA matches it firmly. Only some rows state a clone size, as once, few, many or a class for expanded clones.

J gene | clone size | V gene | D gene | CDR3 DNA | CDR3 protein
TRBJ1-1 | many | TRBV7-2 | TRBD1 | TGTGCCAGCAGCTCCGCCCTAGGGACAGTCACTGAAGCTTTCTTT | CASSSALGTVTEAFF
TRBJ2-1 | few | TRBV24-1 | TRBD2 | TGTGCCACCAGTGACACCGGGACTAGCGGGAGACGGGAGCAGTTCTTC | CATSDTGTSGRREQFF
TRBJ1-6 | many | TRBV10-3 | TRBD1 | TGTGCCACTACCGGGGACAGGGGTAATTCACCCCTCCACTTT | CATTGDRGNSPLHF
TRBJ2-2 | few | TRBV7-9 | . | TGTGCCAGCAGCTTAGGAGGTGGGGCGAACACCGGGGAGCTGTTTTTT | CASSLGGGANTGELFF
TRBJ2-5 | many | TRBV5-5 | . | TGTGCCAGCAGCGGAGCCGGGTCACAAGAGACCCAGTACTTC | CASSGAGSQETQYF
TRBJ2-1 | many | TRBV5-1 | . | TGCGCCAGCAGCTTTGCGAGCGGGTACAATGAGCAGTTCTTC | CASSFASGYNEQFF
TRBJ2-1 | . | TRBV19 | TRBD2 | TGTGCCAGTAGTAACCGACTAGCGGGAGGGCGTAATGAGCAGTTCTTC | CASSNRLAGGRNEQFF
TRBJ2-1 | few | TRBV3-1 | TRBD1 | TGTGCCAGCAGCCTGGGACAGGGGGCGCGTGAGCAGTTCTTC | CASSLGQGAREQFF
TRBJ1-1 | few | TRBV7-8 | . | TGTGCCAGCAGCTTAGCCCGGGGGGAAGCTTTCTTT | CASSLARGEAFF
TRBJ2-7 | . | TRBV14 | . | TGTGCCAGCAGCCATTCGGGCGCCCGTCGTTGGGAGCAGTACTTC | CASSHSGARRWEQYF
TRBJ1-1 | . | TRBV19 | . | TGTGCCAGTAAGGTTTTGGAGGGAACAGTTGAAGCTTTCTTT | CASKVLEGTVEAFF
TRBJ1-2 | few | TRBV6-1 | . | TGTGCCAGCAGTGAGCAGGGTGAAGGGTTGGGGTACACCTTC | CASSEQGEGLGYTF
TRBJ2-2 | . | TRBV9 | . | TGTGCCAGCAGTTGGCAGCCGAACACCGGGGAGCTGTTTTTT | CASSWQPNTGELFF
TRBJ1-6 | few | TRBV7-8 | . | TGTGCCAGCAGCCGCCTGGTGGGAGGTTCACCCCTCCACTTT | CASSRLVGGSPLHF
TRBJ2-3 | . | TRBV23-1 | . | TGCGCCAGCACGGACACCCGCACAGATACGCAGTATTTT | CASTDTRTDTQYF
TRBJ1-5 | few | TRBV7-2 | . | TGTGCCAGCAGCTTAGCCCCGGAACAGCCCCAGCATTTT | CASSLAPEQPQHF
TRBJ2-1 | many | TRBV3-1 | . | TGTGCCAGCAGCAGTGGGACCCCAGACTACAATGAGCAGTTCTTC | CASSSGTPDYNEQFF
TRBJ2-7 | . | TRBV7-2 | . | TGTGCCAGCAGCTTAGAGCAGGGACACGAGCAGTACTTC | CASSLEQGHEQYF
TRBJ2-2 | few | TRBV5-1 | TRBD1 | TGCGCCAGCAGCGCAGACAGGGCAAACACCGGGGAGCTGTTTTTT | CASSADRANTGELFF
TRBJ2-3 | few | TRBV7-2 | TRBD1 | TGTGCCAGCAGCTCCCGGACAGGAAGCACAGATACGCAGTATTTT | CASSSRTGSTDTQYF
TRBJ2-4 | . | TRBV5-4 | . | TGTGCCAGCAGCTTGTTCGGACGTTGGGACATTCAGTACTTC | CASSLFGRWDIQYF
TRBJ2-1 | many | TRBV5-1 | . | TGCGCCAGCAGCTCGCAACGGTTGGGGGTAAATGAGCAGTTCTTC | CASSSQRLGVNEQFF
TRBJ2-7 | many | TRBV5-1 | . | TGCGCCAGCAAGGTGGACAGTAGCTCCTACGAGCAGTACTTC | CASKVDSSSYEQYF
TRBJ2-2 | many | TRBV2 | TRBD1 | TGTGCCAGCAGGGGACAGGGGGGAACCGGGGAGCTGTTTTTT | CASRGQGGTGELFF
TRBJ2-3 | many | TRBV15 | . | TGTGCCACCAGTTTAGAGTTATTGCGCACAGATACGCAGTATTTT | CATSLELLRTDTQYF
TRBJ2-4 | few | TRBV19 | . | TGTGCCAGTAAGGGGTATGCGGGCAAAAACATTCAGTACTTC | CASKGYAGKNIQYF
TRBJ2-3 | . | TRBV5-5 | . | TGTGCCAGCAGCTCGGGACCGACCCCCACAGATACGCAGTATTTT | CASSSGPTPTDTQYF
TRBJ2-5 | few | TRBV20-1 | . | TGCAGTGCTGTATCAGGGACCCAAGAGACCCAGTACTTC | CSAVSGTQETQYF
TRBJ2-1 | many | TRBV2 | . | TGTGCCAGCAGGGACTGGGCCTACAATGAGCAGTTCTTC | CASRDWAYNEQFF
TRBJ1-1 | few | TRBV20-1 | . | TGCAGTGCCGGAGAGGCACTGAACACTGAAGCTTTCTTT | CSAGEALNTEAFF
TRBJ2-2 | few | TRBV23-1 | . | TGCGCCAGCAGTCAATCATTGGAGGGGGCGCAACCCAAGAACACCGGGGAGCTGTTTTTT | CASSQSLEGAQPKNTGELFF
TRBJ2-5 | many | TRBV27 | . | TGTGCCAGCAGTTCACAGGGCTCCAAGGAGACCCAGTACTTC | CASSSQGSKETQYF
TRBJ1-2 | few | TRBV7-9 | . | TGTGCCAGCAGCTTAGTTAGTGGACGGACGAACTATGGCTACACCTTC | CASSLVSGRTNYGYTF
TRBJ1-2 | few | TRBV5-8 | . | TGTGCCAGCAGCTTGGGCAGGGCGCGGGGCTACACCTTC | CASSLGRARGYTF
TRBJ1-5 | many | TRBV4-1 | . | TGCGCCAGCAGCCCCAGAACTATAACAGGGTTGGGCAATCAGCCCCAGCATTTT | CASSPRTITGLGNQPQHF
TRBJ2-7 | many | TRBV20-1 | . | TGCAGTGCTAGAATCAGGGGGCTAGCGGATTACGAGCAGTACTTC | CSARIRGLADYEQYF
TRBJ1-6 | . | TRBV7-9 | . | TGTGCCAGCAGCCCTTCCGGGAGGAATTCACCCCTCCACTTT | CASSPSGRNSPLHF
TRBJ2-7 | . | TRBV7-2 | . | TGTGCCAGCAGCTTACAGGGACCCTACGAGCAGTACTTC | CASSLQGPYEQYF
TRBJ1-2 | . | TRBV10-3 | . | TGTGCCATCAGTGAGTCGGGCAGGTTGCGCGGCTACACCTTC | CAISESGRLRGYTF
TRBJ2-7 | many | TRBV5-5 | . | TGTGCCAGCAGCTTTGGCCCAATAGGCCCCTACGAGCAGTACTTC | CASSFGPIGPYEQYF
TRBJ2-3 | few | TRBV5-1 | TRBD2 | TGCGCCAGCAGCTTGGCGGGAGGGGGAACAGATACGCAGTATTTT | CASSLAGGGTDTQYF
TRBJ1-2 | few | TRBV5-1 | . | TGCGCCAGCAGCTCATCGACATTCGTCTATGGCTACACCTTC | CASSSSTFVYGYTF
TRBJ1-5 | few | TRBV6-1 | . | TGTGCCAGCAGTGCGACGGGGTGGGATCAGCCCCAGCATTTT | CASSATGWDQPQHF
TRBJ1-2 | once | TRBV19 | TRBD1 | TGTGCCAGTAGCCTCCAGGCGGGACAGAATACTAACTATGGCTACACCTTC | CASSLQAGQNTNYGYTF
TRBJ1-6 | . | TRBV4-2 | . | TGTGCCAGCAGCCAGGATTTTAGCTCCTATAATTCACCCCTCCACTTT | CASSQDFSSYNSPLHF
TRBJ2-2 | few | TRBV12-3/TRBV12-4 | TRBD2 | TGTGCCAGCAGTCCCGGGGACGGCCCAGCGGGAGCGACCGGGGAGCTGTTTTTT | CASSPGDGPAGATGELFF
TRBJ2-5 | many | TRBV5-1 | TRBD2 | TGCGCCAGCAGCTTGGCCGGGACTACCCAAGAGACCCAGTACTTC | CASSLAGTTQETQYF
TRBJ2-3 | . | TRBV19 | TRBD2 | TGTGCCAGCCGAGCGGGAGGGGGAGATACGCAGTATTTT | CASRAGGGDTQYF
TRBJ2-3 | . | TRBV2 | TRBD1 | TGTGCCAGCGAGGGACAGGGAACAGATACGCAGTATTTT | CASEGQGTDTQYF
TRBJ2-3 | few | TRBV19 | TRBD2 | TGTGCCAGTACTACTAGCGGGAGAGTCACAGATACGCAGTATTTT | CASTTSGRVTDTQYF
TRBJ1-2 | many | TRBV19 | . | TGTGCCAGTAGAGAGGCGGGACGAGGCTATGGCTACACCTTC | CASREAGRGYGYTF
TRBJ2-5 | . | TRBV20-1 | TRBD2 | TGCAGTGCTAGAGACCCCGCGGGAGGGGGAAAGACCCAGTACTTC | CSARDPAGGGKTQYF
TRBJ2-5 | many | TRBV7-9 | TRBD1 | TGTGCCAGCAGGGGACAGGCGCAACAAGAGACCCAGTACTTC | CASRGQAQQETQYF
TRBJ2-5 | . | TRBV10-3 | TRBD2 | TGTGCCATCAGTGAGTCGATCGGGCTAGCGGCAGGAAGACAAGAGACCCAGTACTTC | CAISESIGLAAGRQETQYF
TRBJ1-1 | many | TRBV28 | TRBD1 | TGTGCCAGCAGTTTGTCAACCAGGGGGAGGACTGAAGCTTTCTTT | CASSLSTRGRTEAFF
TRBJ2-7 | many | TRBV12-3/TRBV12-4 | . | TGTGCCAGCAGTTTAGTGTTCTCCTACGAGCAGTACTTC | CASSLVFSYEQYF